A single sample gave rise to the 5 T cell receptor beta chains below, sequenced in a study of shared T cell receptors in the human thymus. Profiled with immunoSEQ multiplex PCR; TCRdb holds only in-frame clones, not every one. Of about 660,000 clones listed, 87% are singletons. This sample was also put to use in a study of human thymus T cells.

Sequencing was done on a sample of thymocytes. The receptor set was obtained from a boy younger than two with a congenital heart defect.

The gene calls are TRBV6-5 and TRBJ2-1; TRBD1 is a possible D gene (5 bases). CDR1 MNHEY and CDR2 SVGAGI come from the germline V gene. The CDR3 runs to 16 residues. V was trimmed by 4 bases and J by 4 bases, leaving 17 bases between them. The CDR3 DNA follows: TGTGCCAGCAGTTCCCTCCTGAGACAGCCTTACAATGAGCAGTTCTTC. It codes for CASSSLLRQPYNEQFF.

This clone showed up just once. The rearrangement uses TRBV9 and TRBJ2-1; 11 bases align to TRBD2. The CDR3 extends over 15 amino acids. CDR1 SGDLS and CDR2 YYNGEE come from the germline V gene. J gave up 3 bases and V 2 bases, and 1 base lay outside the gene matches. As DNA, the CDR3 is TGTGCCAGCAGCGTTAGCGGGAGGGACTACAATGAGCAGTTCTTC. Translating gives CASSVSGRDYNEQFF. Full variable domain (rest looked up from reference TRBV9 and TRBJ2-1): DSGVTQTPKHLITATGQRVTLRCSPRSGDLSVYWYQQSLDQGLQFLIQYYNGEERAKGNILERFSAQQFPDLHSELNLSSLELGDSALYFCASSVSGRDYNEQFFGPGTRLTVL.

V usage is TRBV6-6 and J usage is TRBJ1-5, with D perhaps TRBD1 (5 bases). The CDR3 extends over 16 amino acids. Germline loops: CDR1 MNHNY, CDR2 SVGAGI (reference sequence). The ends were cut back, 2 bases at V and 4 bases at J, with 15 bases in the middle. Here the CDR3 DNA reads TGTGCCAGCAGTTACAAGTCGACAGTGGGGAATCAGCCCCAGCATTTT. Its protein product is CASSYKSTVGNQPQHF.

The chain carries TRBV21-1 and TRBJ2-7; no check of the table's D call, TRBD1, against the DNA was made. TRBV21-1 is a documented pseudogene. The CDR3 extends over 15 amino acids. The CDR3 loop is CASSQGIRRSYEQYF. The CDR3 bases are TGTGCCAGCAGCCAGGGGATACGGAGGAGCTACGAGCAGTACTTC.

The chain recombines TRBV5-7 with TRBJ1-4; D not certain. TRBV5-7 is placed among ORFs of uncertain function. Trimming stripped 0 bases from V and 6 bases from J, with 12 bases between. The CDR3 has 15 residues. This CDR3 reads CASSLEGRPYEKLFF. The CDR3 DNA follows: TGTGCCAGCAGCTTGGAAGGCAGGCCCTATGAAAAACTGTTTTTT.